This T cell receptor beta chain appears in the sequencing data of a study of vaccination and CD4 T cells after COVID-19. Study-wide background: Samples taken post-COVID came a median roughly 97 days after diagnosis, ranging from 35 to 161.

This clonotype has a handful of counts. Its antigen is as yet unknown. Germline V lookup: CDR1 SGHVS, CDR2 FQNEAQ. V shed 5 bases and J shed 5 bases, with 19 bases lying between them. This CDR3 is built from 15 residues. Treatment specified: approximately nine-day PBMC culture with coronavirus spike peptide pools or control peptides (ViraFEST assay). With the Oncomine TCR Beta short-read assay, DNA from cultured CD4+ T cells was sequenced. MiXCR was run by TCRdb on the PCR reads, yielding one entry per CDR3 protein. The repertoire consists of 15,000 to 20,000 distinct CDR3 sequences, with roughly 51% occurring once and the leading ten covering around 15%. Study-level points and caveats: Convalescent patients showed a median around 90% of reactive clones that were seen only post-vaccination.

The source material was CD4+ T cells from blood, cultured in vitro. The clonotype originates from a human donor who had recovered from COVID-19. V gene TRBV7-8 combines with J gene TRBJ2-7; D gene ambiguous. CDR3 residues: CASSRDRTVGNEQYF. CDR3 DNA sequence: TGTGCCAGCAGCAGGGATCGGACGGTGGGTAACGAGCAGTACTTC.